This T cell receptor beta chain was captured in a study of human thymus T cells. The study's findings and limits: Within thymic and blood repertoires, V and J gene usage appeared to be biased.

Corrective cardiac operations yielded the resected thymus tissue. Healthy Finnish infants undergoing corrective surgery for congenital heart defects provided the donor material. Profiling relied on immunoSEQ multiplex PCR, and the TCRdb table lists in-frame clones only, not all of them. The sample yields about 130,000 clones, more than 90% seen once. This clone was recorded once. What it binds is unknown. This clonotype originated in a boy under two years old with a congenital heart defect but otherwise immunologically healthy. The sequenced material came from thymus tissue.

Here the CDR3 reads CASSLYRGKEVRDYEQYF. CDR3 nucleotide sequence: TGTGCCAGCAGCCTGTACAGGGGTAAGGAGGTCCGGGACTACGAGCAGTACTTC. The chain has TRBV11-2 and TRBJ2-7, with 7 bases that match TRBD1. With V trimmed by 5 bases and J by 3 bases, 19 bases remained unmatched. Per the germline V gene, CDR1 is SGHAT and CDR2 is FQNNGV. The CDR3 runs 18 residues.